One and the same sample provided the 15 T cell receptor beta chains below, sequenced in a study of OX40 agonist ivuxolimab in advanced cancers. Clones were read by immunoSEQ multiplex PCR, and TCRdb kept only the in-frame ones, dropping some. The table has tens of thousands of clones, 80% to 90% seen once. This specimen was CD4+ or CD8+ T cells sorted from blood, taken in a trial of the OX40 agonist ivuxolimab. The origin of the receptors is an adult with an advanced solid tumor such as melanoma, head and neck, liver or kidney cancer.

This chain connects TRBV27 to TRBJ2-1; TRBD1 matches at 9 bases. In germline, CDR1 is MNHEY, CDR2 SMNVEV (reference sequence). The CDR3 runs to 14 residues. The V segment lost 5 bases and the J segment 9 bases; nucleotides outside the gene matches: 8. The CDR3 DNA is TGTGCCAGCAGTGGATACAGGGGGCAGGGTGAGCAGTTCTTC. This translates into CASSGYRGQGEQFF.

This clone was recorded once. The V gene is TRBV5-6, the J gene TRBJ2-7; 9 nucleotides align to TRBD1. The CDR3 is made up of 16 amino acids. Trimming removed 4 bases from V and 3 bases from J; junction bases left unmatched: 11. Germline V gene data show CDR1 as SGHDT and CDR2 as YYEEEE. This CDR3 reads CASSLPHRGRFYEQYF. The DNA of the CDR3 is TGTGCCAGCAGCCTTCCCCACAGGGGGCGCTTCTACGAGCAGTACTTC.

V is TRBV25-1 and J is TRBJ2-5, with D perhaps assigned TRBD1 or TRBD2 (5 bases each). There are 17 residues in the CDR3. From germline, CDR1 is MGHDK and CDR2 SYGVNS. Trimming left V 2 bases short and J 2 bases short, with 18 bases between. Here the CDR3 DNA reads TGTGCCAGCAGTGAACTTGGTGGGGACGGCCTTCAAGAGACCCAGTACTTC. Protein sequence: CASSELGGDGLQETQYF.

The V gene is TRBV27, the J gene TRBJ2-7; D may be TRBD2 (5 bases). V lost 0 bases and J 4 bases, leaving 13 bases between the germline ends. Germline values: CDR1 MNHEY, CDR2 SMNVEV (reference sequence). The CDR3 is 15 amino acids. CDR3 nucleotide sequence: TGTGCCAGCAGTTTATCACCGCCTGGACTGTACGAGCAGTACTTC. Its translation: CASSLSPPGLYEQYF.

CDR3: CSVVPKKPEETQYF. CDR3 DNA sequence: TGCAGCGTTGTACCTAAGAAGCCTGAAGAGACCCAGTACTTC. This chain uses TRBV29-1 with TRBJ2-5; D is ambiguous. The V gene lost 4 bases and the J gene lost 3 bases, with 15 bases spanning the gap. Germline V gene sequence: CDR1 SQVTM, CDR2 ANQGSEA. This CDR3 is 14 amino acids long.

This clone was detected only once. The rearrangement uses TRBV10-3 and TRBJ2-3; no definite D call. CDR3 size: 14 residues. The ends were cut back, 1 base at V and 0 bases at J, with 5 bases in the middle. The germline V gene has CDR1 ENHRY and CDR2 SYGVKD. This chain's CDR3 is CAISEFSSTDTQYF. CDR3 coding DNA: TGTGCCATCAGTGAGTTTTCTAGCACAGATACGCAGTATTTT.

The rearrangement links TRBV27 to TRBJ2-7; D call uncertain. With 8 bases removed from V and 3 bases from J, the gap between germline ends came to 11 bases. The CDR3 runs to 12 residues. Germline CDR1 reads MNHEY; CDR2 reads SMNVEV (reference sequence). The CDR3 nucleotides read TGTGCCAGCGGGATTACAGTCTACGAGCAGTACTTC. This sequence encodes CASGITVYEQYF.

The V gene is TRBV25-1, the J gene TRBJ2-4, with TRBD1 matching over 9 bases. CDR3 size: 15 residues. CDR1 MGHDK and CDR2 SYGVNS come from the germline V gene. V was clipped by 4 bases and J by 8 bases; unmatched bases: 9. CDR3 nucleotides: TGTGCCAGCAGTGGCCGGGACAGGGAATTTCACATTCAGTACTTC. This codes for CASSGRDREFHIQYF.

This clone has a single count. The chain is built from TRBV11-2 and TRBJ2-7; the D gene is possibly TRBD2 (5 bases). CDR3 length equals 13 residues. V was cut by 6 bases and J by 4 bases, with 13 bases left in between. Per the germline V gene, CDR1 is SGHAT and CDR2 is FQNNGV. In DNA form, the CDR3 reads TGTGCCAGCAGTCCAGGACTGAATTACGAGCAGTACTTC. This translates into CASSPGLNYEQYF.

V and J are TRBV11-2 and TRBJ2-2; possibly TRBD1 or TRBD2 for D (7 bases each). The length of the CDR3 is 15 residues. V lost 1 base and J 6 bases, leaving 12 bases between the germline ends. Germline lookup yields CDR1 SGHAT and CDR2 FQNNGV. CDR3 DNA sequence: TGTGCCAGCAGCTTAGTTCCAGGGGGGGCCGGGGAGCTGTTTTTT. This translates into CASSLVPGGAGELFF.

The CDR3 spells CASSLWTGLVSGANVLTF. The CDR3 DNA reads TGTGCCAGCAGCTTATGGACAGGGTTGGTATCTGGGGCCAACGTCCTGACTTTC. The gene calls are TRBV7-9 and TRBJ2-6; 8 bases align to TRBD1. Germline V gene sequence: CDR1 SEHNR, CDR2 FQNEAQ (reference sequence). This CDR3 comprises 18 residues. V trimming: 2 bases; J trimming: 1 base; junction bases outside the gene matches: 7.

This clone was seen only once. CDR3: CASSFKGLAGGPETQYF. The DNA for the CDR3 is TGTGCCAGCAGTTTCAAGGGACTAGCGGGGGGGCCTGAGACCCAGTACTTC. This rearrangement joins TRBV28 to TRBJ2-5, with 16 bases matching TRBD2. With V trimmed by 3 bases and J by 5 bases, 6 bases remained unmatched. Germline V gene sequence: CDR1 MDHEN, CDR2 SYDVKM. The CDR3 covers 17 residues.

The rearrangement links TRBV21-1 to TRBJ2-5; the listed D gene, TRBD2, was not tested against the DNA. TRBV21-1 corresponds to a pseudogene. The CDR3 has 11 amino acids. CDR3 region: CASSGGKPQYF. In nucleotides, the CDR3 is TGTGCCAGCAGCGGGGGGAAGCCCCAGTACTTC.

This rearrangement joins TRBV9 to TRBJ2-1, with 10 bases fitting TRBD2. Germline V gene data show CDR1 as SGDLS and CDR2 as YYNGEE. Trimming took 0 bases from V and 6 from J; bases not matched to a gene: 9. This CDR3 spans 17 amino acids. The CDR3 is CASSVDIAGGVSNEQFF. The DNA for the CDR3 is TGTGCCAGCAGCGTAGATATAGCGGGAGGTGTGTCCAATGAGCAGTTCTTC.

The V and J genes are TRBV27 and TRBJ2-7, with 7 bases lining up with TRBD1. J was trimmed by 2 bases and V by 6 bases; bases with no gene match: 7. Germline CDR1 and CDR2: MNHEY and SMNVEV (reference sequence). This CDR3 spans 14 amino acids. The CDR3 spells CASSLQGSAYEQYF. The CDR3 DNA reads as TGTGCCAGCAGCCTACAGGGGTCAGCCTACGAGCAGTACTTC.